The source of this TCR beta chain is a study of T cell responses to AZD1222 COVID-19 vaccine. Study-level points and caveats: Regions left unmutated in variants are reportedly the target of nearly half of spike-specific TCRs. Repertoire sampling happened only post peak T cell response.

V was shortened by 4 bases and J by 6 bases, with 16 bases between the two germline ends. CDR1 and CDR2 from the germline V gene are LGHDT and YNNKEL (reference sequence). The CDR3 has 15 amino acids. Some clones are missing from TCRdb's copy, which holds only in-frame ones; the method was immunoSEQ multiplex PCR. The sample holds 150,000 to 200,000 clones, approximately 93% seen once. Details on this clone: Antigen: not known.

The starting material was peripheral blood, obtained 28 days after the second AZD1222 dose. The sequence was collected from an adult who received the AZD1222 COVID-19 vaccine. V gene TRBV3-1 (or the pseudogene TRBV3-2) combines with J gene TRBJ2-1; D is possibly TRBD1 (5 bases). The CDR3 region is CASSLAGPGANEQFF. The DNA for the CDR3 is TGTGCCAGCAGCCTTGCCGGACCTGGGGCCAATGAGCAGTTCTTC.